This T cell receptor beta chain was found in a study of T cell changes during pregnancy in multiple sclerosis. V was pared by 5 bases and J by 3 bases, with 9 bases of the junction left unmatched. This CDR3 is 16 amino acids long. Germline CDR1 and CDR2: MDHEN and SYDVKM. The data were produced by immunoSEQ multiplex PCR, yet TCRdb's version contains in-frame clones alone and is incomplete. The sample shows some 22,000 clones, roughly 87% of them seen only once. The TCR originated in a female donor with multiple sclerosis, enrolled in a pregnancy study. The sequences come from CD8+ T cells from peripheral blood mononuclear cells, collected after pregnancy. This chain joins TRBV28 and TRBJ1-4; 7 bases are shared with TRBD1. The CDR3 spells CASSPRRGTANEKLFF. The CDR3 nucleotides are TGTGCCAGCAGTCCACGCCGGGGGACAGCTAATGAAAAACTGTTTTTT.